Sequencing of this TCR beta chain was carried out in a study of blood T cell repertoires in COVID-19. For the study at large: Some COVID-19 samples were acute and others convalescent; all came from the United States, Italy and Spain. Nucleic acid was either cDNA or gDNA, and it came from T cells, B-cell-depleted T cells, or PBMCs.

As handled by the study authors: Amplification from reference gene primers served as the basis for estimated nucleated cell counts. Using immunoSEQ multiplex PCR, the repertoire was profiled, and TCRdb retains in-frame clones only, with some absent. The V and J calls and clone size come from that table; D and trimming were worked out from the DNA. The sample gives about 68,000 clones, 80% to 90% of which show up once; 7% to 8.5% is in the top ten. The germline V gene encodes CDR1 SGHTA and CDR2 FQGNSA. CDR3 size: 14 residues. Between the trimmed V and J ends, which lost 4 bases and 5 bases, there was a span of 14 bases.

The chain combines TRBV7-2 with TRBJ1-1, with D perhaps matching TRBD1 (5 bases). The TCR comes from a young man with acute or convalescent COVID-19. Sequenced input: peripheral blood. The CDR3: CASSSQGGVTEAFF. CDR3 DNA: TGTGCCAGCAGCTCCCAGGGTGGCGTAACTGAAGCTTTCTTT.